This T cell receptor beta chain was recovered during a study of control samples from healthy donors and cancer patients. TCRdb's copy holds only in-frame clones and misses some; the assay was immunoSEQ multiplex PCR. The sample yields about 150,000 clones, under 90% seen once. This clone has a single count. Sequenced sample: blood. This TCR came from a man younger than 45 in good health.

DNA for the CDR3: TGTGCCAGCAGCGTAGTTGCGGGAGGGATAGAGACCCAGTACTTC. It yields the protein CASSVVAGGIETQYF. The rearrangement links TRBV9 to TRBJ2-5, with 9 nucleotides matching TRBD2. With V trimmed by 0 bases and J by 4 bases, 4 bases remained unmatched. Germline V gene lookup returns CDR1 SGDLS and CDR2 YYNGEE. This CDR3 contains 15 residues.